One sample yielded the 10 T cell receptor beta chains listed below, sequenced in a study of metastatic and nonmetastatic thyroid tumors. Not a single patient had been given any form of treatment at any point before undergoing thyroid surgery. TCRdb reassembled clones from the PCR reads with MiXCR. The table includes 20,000 to 30,000 clones, about an eighth detected once. The sample consisted of blood. All receptors come from a female donor with papillary thyroid cancer or a benign thyroid nodule (not recorded which). Some clones in this sample may be carry-over from other donors' samples.

Ten or more counts support this clone. The rearrangement links TRBV6-1 to TRBJ2-1; 8 nucleotides align to TRBD2. There are 14 residues in the CDR3. Germline V lookup: CDR1 MNHNS, CDR2 SASEGT. With 5 bases clipped from V and 5 bases from J, the junction kept 5 bases outside the gene matches. In nucleotides, the CDR3 is TGTGCCAGCAGTATAGCGGGGACAAACAATGAGCAGTTCTTC. It encodes CASSIAGTNNEQFF.

This clone was seen repeatedly, ten times or more. The V and J genes are TRBV3-1 and TRBJ2-3; 8 positions agree with TRBD2. The CDR3 totals 20 residues. Trimming cost V 0 bases and J 4 bases; bases outside gene matches: 18. CDR1 LGHDT and CDR2 YNNKEL come from the germline V gene (reference sequence). This CDR3 reads CASSQEGGLAYIPGADTQYF. The CDR3 DNA reads TGTGCCAGCAGCCAAGAGGGAGGACTAGCATATATCCCTGGGGCAGATACGCAGTATTTT.

This clone was picked up many times. V and J are TRBV18 and TRBJ2-3, with D hard to call. The germline V and J ends were trimmed by 2 bases and 4 bases, with 7 bases remaining between them. CDR3 size: 13 residues. Germline V gene data show CDR1 as KGHSH and CDR2 as LQKENI. CDR3 DNA sequence: TGTGCCAGCTCACCATCTGGTGCAGATACGCAGTATTTT. Translating gives CASSPSGADTQYF. Together with reference TRBV18 and TRBJ2-3, the CDR3 gives the full variable domain: NAGVMQNPRHLVRRRGQEARLRCSPMKGHSHVYWYRQLPEEGLKFMVYLQKENIIDESGMPKERFSAEFPKEGPSILRIQQVVRGDSAAYFCASSPSGADTQYFGPGTRLTVL.

This clone was observed many times. V usage is TRBV7-8 and J usage is TRBJ2-1; 9 nucleotides agree with TRBD1. The V gene's germline CDR1 is SGHVS and CDR2 FQNEAQ. This CDR3 region has 14 residues. V gave up 6 bases and J gave up 5 bases; unmatched junction bases: 5. CDR3 nucleotides: TGTGCCAGCAGTTACAACAGGGGGCACAATGAGCAGTTCTTC. Translation: CASSYNRGHNEQFF.

This clone has at least ten counts. The rearrangement joins TRBV5-1 to TRBJ1-4; D unresolved. This CDR3 spans 16 amino acids. The ends were cut back, 1 base at V and 4 bases at J, with 14 bases in the middle. Germline CDR1 SGHRS, CDR2 YFSETQ. The CDR3 region has the DNA TGCGCCAGCAGCTTGTCCTCCCAGGCTCTTAATGAAAAACTGTTTTTT. It translates to CASSLSSQALNEKLFF.

This clone was detected ten times or more. This chain joins TRBV6-5 and TRBJ1-5, with 9 bases fitting TRBD1. The V and J ends lost 0 bases and 2 bases, in that order; junction bases with no gene match: 14. The CDR3 contains 20 residues. From germline, CDR1 is MNHEY and CDR2 SVGAGI. Here the CDR3 reads CASSYSRWGTGRLGNQPQHF. CDR3 DNA sequence: TGTGCCAGCAGTTACTCCCGGTGGGGGACAGGGCGGTTAGGCAATCAGCCCCAGCATTTT.

This clone is termed medium-sized. The chain employs TRBV6-1 and TRBJ2-7; 8 bases are a match to TRBD1. The germline gives CDR1 MNHNS, CDR2 SASEGT. The trim removed 6 bases at V and 2 bases at J, leaving 9 bases unmatched. The CDR3 is 15 residues long. The CDR3 nucleotides are TGTGCCAGCAGCCTCGGACAGGGTCGGACCTACGAGCAGTACTTC. Its protein product is CASSLGQGRTYEQYF.

This clone occurred many times. J is TRBJ2-7 and V is TRBV9; D is perhaps TRBD2 (5 bases). The CDR3 runs to 14 residues. The germline V gene encodes CDR1 SGDLS and CDR2 YYNGEE. The V and J ends lost 1 base and 0 bases respectively, with 8 bases between them. CDR3 region: CASSVTGSSYEQYF. The CDR3 coding sequence is TGTGCCAGCAGCGTAACGGGGAGCTCCTACGAGCAGTACTTC.

This clone has a count of ten or more. The chain joins TRBV27 to TRBJ2-2, with 9 bases that match TRBD1. CDR1 is MNHEY and CDR2 is SMNVEV in the germline V gene (reference sequence). V was clipped by 2 bases and J by 1 base; unmatched bases: 2. The CDR3 is 16 residues long. Here the CDR3 reads CASSLPGQGNTGELFF. CDR3 nucleotide sequence: TGTGCCAGCAGTTTACCGGGACAGGGGAACACCGGGGAGCTGTTTTTT.

This clone was detected many times. This rearrangement joins TRBV9 to TRBJ2-3; D may be TRBD2 (5 bases). The germline V and J ends were trimmed by 0 bases and 6 bases, with 11 bases remaining between them. Germline CDR1 SGDLS, CDR2 YYNGEE. The CDR3 spans 14 residues. DNA for the CDR3: TGTGCCAGCAGCGTAGGATCCGGGGTCGATACGCAGTATTTT. Its protein product is CASSVGSGVDTQYF.